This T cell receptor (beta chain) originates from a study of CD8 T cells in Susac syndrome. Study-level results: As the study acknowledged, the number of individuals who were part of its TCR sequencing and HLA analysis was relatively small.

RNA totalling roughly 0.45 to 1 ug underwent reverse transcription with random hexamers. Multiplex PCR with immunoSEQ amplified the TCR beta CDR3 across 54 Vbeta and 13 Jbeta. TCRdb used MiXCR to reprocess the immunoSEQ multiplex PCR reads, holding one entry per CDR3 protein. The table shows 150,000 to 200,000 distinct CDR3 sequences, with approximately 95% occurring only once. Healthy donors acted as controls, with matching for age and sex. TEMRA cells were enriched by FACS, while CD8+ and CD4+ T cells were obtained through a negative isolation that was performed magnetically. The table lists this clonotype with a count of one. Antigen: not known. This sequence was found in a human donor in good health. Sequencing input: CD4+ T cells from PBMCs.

In nucleotides, the CDR3 is TGCAGTGCTCACACGACAGGAGCATCCTACGAGCAGTACTTC. Translation gives CSAHTTGASYEQYF. The gene calls are TRBV20-1 and TRBJ2-7, with D possibly matching TRBD1 (6 bases). From germline, CDR1 is DFQATT and CDR2 SNEGSKA (reference sequence). This CDR3 is 14 amino acids long. V shed 5 bases and J shed 1 base, with 15 bases lying between them.